This T cell receptor beta chain was recovered during a study of OX40 agonist ivuxolimab in advanced cancers. Assay: immunoSEQ multiplex PCR; the TCRdb copy retains only in-frame clones and omits some. This table holds 55,000 to 80,000 clones, around 83% found once. The CDR3 contains 15 residues. Between the trimmed V and J ends, which lost 3 bases and 3 bases, there was a span of 14 bases. In germline, CDR1 is LNHDA, CDR2 SQIVND (reference sequence). V is TRBV19 and J is TRBJ1-2; D call uncertain. The sequence derives from an adult with an advanced solid tumor such as melanoma, head and neck, liver or kidney cancer. This sample comprised CD4+ or CD8+ T cells sorted from blood, obtained in a trial of the OX40 agonist ivuxolimab. CDR3 DNA sequence: TGTGCCAGTAGTATGAGAGGTGGATATGACTATGGCTACACCTTC. This gives the protein CASSMRGGYDYGYTF.